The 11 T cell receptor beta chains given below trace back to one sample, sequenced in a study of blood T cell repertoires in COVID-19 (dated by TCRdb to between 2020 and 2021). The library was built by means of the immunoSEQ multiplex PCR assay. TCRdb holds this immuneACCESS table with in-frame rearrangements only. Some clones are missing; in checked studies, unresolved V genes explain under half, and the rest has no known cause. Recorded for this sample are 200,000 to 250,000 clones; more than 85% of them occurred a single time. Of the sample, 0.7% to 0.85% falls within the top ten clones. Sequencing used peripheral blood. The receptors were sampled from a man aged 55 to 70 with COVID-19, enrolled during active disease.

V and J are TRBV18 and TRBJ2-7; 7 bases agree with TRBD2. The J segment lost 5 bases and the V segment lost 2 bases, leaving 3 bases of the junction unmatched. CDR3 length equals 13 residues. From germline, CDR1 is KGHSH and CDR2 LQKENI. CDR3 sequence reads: CASSPSAGDEQYF. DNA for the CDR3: TGTGCCAGCTCACCATCCGCGGGGGACGAGCAGTACTTC.

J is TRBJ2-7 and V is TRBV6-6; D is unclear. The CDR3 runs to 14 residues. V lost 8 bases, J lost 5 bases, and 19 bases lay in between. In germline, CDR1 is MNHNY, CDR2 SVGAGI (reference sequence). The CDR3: CASGTSYIPHEQYF. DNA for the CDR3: TGTGCCAGCGGTACTTCCTATATCCCCCACGAGCAGTACTTC.

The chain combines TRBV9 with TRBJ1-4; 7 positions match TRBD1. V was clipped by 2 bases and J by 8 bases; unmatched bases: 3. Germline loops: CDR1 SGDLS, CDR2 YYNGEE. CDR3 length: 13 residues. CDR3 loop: CASSVGTEEKLFF. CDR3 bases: TGTGCCAGCAGCGTCGGGACAGAAGAAAAACTGTTTTTT.

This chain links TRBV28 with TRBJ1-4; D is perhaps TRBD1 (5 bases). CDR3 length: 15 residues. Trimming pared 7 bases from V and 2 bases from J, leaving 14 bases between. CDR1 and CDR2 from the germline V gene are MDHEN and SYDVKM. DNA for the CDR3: TGTGCCAGCACCTTAGGAGGGGTGACTAATGAAAAACTGTTTTTT. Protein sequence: CASTLGGVTNEKLFF.

Here the CDR3 reads CASSPTRQGASEKLFF. The CDR3 DNA is TGCGCCAGCAGCCCCACCCGACAGGGGGCCAGTGAAAAACTGTTTTTT. The chain combines TRBV5-1 with TRBJ1-4; 10 nucleotides align to TRBD1. Per germline, CDR1 SGHRS and CDR2 YFSETQ. The CDR3 runs to 16 residues. The J segment lost 7 bases and the V segment lost 4 bases, leaving 10 bases of the junction unmatched.

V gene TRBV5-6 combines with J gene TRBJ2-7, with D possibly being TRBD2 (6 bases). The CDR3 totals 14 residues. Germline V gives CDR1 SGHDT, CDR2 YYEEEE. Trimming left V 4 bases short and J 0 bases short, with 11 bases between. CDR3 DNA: TGTGCCAGCAGCCTATCCGGGAGCTCCTACGAGCAGTACTTC. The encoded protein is CASSLSGSSYEQYF.

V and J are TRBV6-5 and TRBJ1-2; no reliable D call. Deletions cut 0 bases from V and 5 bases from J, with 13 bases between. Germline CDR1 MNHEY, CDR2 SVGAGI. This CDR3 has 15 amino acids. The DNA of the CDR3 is TGTGCCAGCAGTTACTCGGACGGGGTGGGGTATGGCTACACCTTC. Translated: CASSYSDGVGYGYTF.

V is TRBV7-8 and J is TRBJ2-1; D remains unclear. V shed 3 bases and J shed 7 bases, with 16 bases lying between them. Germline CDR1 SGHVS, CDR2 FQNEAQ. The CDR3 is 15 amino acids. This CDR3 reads CASSFGQVVRNEQFF. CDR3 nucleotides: TGTGCCAGCAGCTTTGGGCAGGTGGTTAGAAATGAGCAGTTCTTC.

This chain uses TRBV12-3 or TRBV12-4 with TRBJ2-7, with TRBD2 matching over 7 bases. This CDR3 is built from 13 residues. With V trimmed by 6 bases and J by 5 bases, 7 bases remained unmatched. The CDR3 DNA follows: TGTGCCAGCAGCCGGACTAGTCTGAACGAGCAGTACTTC. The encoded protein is CASSRTSLNEQYF.

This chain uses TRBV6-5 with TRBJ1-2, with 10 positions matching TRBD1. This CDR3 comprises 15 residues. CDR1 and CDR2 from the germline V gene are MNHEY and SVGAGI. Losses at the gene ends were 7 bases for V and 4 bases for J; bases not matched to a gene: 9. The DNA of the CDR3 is TGTGCCAGCATTCCGCCGGGACAGGGGTCCTATGGCTACACCTTC. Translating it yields CASIPPGQGSYGYTF.

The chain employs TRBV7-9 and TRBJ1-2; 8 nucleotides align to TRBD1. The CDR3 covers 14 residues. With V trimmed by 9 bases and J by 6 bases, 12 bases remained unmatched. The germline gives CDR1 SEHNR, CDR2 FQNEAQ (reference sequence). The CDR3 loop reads CARTQTGDVNGYTF. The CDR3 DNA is TGTGCCAGGACCCAGACAGGGGATGTGAATGGCTACACCTTC.